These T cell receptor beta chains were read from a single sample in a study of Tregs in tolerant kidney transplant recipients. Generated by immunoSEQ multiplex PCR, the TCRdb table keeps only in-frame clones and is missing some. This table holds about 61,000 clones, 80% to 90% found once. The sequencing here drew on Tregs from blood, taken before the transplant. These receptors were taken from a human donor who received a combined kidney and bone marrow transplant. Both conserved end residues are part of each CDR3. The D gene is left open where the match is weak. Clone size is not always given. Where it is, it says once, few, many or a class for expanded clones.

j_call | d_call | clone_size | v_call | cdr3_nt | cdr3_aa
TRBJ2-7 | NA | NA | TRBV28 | TGTGCCAGCAGTTTAAAGGGTAAGGGACTCAGCGAGCAGTACTTC | CASSLKGKGLSEQYF
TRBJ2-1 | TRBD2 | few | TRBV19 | TGTGCCAGTAGTATGGGCAGCCAAGGACTAGCGGGCGACAATGAGCAGTTCTTC | CASSMGSQGLAGDNEQFF
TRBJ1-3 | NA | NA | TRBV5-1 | TGCGCCAGCAGCTTTATCGGAGAGACTGGAAACACCATATATTTT | CASSFIGETGNTIYF
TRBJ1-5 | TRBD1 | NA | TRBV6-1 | TGTGCCACCTCTCAAACAGGGGGCAATCAGCCCCAGCATTTT | CATSQTGGNQPQHF
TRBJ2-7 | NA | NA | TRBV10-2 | TGCGCCAGCAGGGACCTCGGCGGTCAGACCTACGAGCAGTACTTC | CASRDLGGQTYEQYF
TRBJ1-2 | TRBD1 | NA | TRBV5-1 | TGCGCCAGCAGCGTTTCAGGGGGGTATTACGATGGCTACACCTTC | CASSVSGGYYDGYTF
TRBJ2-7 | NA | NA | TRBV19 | TGTGCCAGTAGCCCGGAAAGGAGCTCCTACGAGCAGTACTTC | CASSPERSSYEQYF
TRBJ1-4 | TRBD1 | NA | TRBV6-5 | TGTGCCAGCAGGTGGGACAGGGCTGAAAAACTGTTTTTT | CASRWDRAEKLFF
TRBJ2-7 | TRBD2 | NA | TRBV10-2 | TGCGCCAGCAGTGGACTAGCGGGGGGCTACGAGCAGTACTTC | CASSGLAGGYEQYF
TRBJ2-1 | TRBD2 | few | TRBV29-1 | TGCAGCGTTGGGGTAGCGGGGGGCCTAAGGGATGAGCAGTTCTTC | CSVGVAGGLRDEQFF
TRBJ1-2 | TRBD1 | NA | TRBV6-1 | TGTGCCACCACCAGGGGGGACTATGGCTACACCTTC | CATTRGDYGYTF
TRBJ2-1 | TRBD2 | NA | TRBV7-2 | TGTGCCAGCAGCTCCCGACTAGCGGGGTACAATGAGCAGTTCTTC | CASSSRLAGYNEQFF
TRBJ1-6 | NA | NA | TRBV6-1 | TGTGCCACCACGTGGCCCTCCAATTCACCCCTCCACTTT | CATTWPSNSPLHF
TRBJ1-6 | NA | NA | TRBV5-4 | TGTGCCAGCAGCCAGGACAGAACAAGTTCACCCCTCCACTTT | CASSQDRTSSPLHF
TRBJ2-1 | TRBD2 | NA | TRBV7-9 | TGTGCCAGTGGGACTAGCGGATACAATGAGCAGTTCTTC | CASGTSGYNEQFF
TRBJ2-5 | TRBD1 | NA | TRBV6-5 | TGTGCCAGCAGTTGGGACAGGGGGCAAGAGACCCAGTACTTC | CASSWDRGQETQYF
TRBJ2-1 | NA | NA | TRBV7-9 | TGTGCCAGCAGCCCACCTCCACGCGATGAGCAGTTCTTC | CASSPPPRDEQFF
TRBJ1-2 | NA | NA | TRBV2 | TGTGCCAGCAGTGCCGGAGTTAACTATGGCTACACCTTC | CASSAGVNYGYTF
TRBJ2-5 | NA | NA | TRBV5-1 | TGCGCCAGCAGAGGAGGAGCAGGGCAAGAGACCCAGTACTTC | CASRGGAGQETQYF
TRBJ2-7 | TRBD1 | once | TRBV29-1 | TGCAGCGTCTTAATGGCCGGGACAGGGGGAATCGAGCAGTACTTC | CSVLMAGTGGIEQYF
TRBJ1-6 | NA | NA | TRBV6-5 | TGTGCCAGCAGTTACAGGGGTCCCCCTAATAATTCACCCCTCCACTTT | CASSYRGPPNNSPLHF
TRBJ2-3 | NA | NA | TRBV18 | TGTGCCAGCTCACCTCCTAGCACAGATACGCAGTATTTT | CASSPPSTDTQYF
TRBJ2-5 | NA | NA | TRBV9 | TGTGCCAGCAGCGTAGGCGGGATCCTACAAGAGACCCAGTACTTC | CASSVGGILQETQYF
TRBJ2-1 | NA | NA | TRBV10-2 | TGCGCCAGCAGTGGGAGGGCGGCCTACAATGAGCAGTTCTTC | CASSGRAAYNEQFF
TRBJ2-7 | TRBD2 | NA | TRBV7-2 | TGTGCCAGCAGCTTTTCCGGGACTAGCTCGTTTGAGCAGTACTTC | CASSFSGTSSFEQYF
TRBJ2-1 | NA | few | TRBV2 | TGTGCCAGCAGCCTGGCATACAATGAGCAGTTCTTC | CASSLAYNEQFF
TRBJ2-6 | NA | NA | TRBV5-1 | TGCGCCAGCAGCTTGGCGTCTAAATCTGGGGCCAACGTCCTGACTTTC | CASSLASKSGANVLTF
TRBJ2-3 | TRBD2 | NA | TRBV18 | TGTGCCAGCTCACGTCGGCTAGCGGGGAATAAGGATACGCAGTATTTT | CASSRRLAGNKDTQYF
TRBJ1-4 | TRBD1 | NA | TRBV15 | TGTGCCACCAGGCTGGACAGGAGCTATAATGAAAAACTGTTTTTT | CATRLDRSYNEKLFF
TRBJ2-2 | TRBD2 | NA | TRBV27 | TGTGCCAGCACCTCTCTAGCGGGGGGGCGACCCGGGGAGCTGTTTTTT | CASTSLAGGRPGELFF
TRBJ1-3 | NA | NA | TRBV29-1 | TGCAGCGTTCGTGGGTGGGGTTCGAACACCATATATTTT | CSVRGWGSNTIYF
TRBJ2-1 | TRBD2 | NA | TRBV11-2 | TGTGCCAGCAGTTCTCGGGGGAGGGGCAAATCTCGATACAATGAGCAGTTCTTC | CASSSRGRGKSRYNEQFF
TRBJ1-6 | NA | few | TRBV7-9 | TGTGCCAGCAGCTTAGGTGGGACGAATAATTCACCCCTCCACTTT | CASSLGGTNNSPLHF
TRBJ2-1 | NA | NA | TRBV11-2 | TGTGCCAGCAGCTACTGGACTACCAATGAGCAGTTCTTC | CASSYWTTNEQFF
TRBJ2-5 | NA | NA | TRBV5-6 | TGTGCCAGCAGCGGTTCCAGGGGCACCCAGTACTTC | CASSGSRGTQYF
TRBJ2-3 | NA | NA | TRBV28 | TGTGCCAGCAGTTTGGTGGACCCAACTAGCACAGATACGCAGTATTTT | CASSLVDPTSTDTQYF
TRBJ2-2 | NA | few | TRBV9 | TGTGCCAGCAGCCCGGGACTTGGCGGGGAGCTGTTTTTT | CASSPGLGGELFF
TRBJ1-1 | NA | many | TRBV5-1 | TGCGCCAGCAGCTTCAGACTTGAGGGGTGGGGGAACACTGAAGCTTTCTTT | CASSFRLEGWGNTEAFF
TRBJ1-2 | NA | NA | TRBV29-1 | TGCAGCGTTGCCCGACAGGACGGCTACACCTTC | CSVARQDGYTF
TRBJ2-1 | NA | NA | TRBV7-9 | TGTGCCAGCAGCTTAGGACTGGGACTCGTCAATGAGCAGTTCTTC | CASSLGLGLVNEQFF
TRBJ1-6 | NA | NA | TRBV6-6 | TGTGCCAGCAGCTCCGCCTGGACCCTAAAGGGGTCACCCCTCCACTTT | CASSSAWTLKGSPLHF
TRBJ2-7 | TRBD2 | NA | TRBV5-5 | TGTGCCAGCAGCCTGGCGGGAGGGATTTCCTACGAGCAGTACTTC | CASSLAGGISYEQYF
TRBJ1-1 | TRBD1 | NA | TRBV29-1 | TGCAGCGTTGTTTCGGGACAGGGTGTCTATTTCTTT | CSVVSGQGVYFF
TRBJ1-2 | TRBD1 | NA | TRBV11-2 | TGTGCCAGCAGCTCCTGGACAGGGGGCGATGGCTACACCTTC | CASSSWTGGDGYTF
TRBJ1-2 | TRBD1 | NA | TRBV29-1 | TGCAGCGTTGAAAGATCCCCCGGGACAGGGAACTATGGCTACACCTTC | CSVERSPGTGNYGYTF
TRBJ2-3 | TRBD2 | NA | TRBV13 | TGTGCCAGCAGCACTCGACTAGCGGGGAGGACAGATACGCAGTATTTT | CASSTRLAGRTDTQYF
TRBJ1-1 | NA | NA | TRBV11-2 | TGTGCCAGCAGCTTAGGTATCATGAACACTGAAGCTTTCTTT | CASSLGIMNTEAFF
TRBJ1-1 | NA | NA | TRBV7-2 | TGTGCCAGCAGCCCCAGCATATTT | CASSPSIF
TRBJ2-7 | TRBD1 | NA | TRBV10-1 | TGCGCCAGCAGTGAGTCGAGAACAGGGGGACCGGACGAGCAGTACTTC | CASSESRTGGPDEQYF
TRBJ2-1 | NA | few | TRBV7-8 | TGTGCCAGCAGCTTATACGGGTACTACAATGAGCAGTTCTTC | CASSLYGYYNEQFF
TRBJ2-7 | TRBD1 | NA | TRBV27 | TGTGCCAGCAGCAACCGGGACAGCTCCTACGAGCAGTACTTC | CASSNRDSSYEQYF
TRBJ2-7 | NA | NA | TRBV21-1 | TGTGCCAGCAGGGTCGGGCTAGACGGTCCCTACGAGCAGTACTTC | CASRVGLDGPYEQYF
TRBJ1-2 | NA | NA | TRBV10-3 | TGTGCCATCAGCGAGGAATGGGGGAGACAGGGCTACACCTTC | CAISEEWGRQGYTF